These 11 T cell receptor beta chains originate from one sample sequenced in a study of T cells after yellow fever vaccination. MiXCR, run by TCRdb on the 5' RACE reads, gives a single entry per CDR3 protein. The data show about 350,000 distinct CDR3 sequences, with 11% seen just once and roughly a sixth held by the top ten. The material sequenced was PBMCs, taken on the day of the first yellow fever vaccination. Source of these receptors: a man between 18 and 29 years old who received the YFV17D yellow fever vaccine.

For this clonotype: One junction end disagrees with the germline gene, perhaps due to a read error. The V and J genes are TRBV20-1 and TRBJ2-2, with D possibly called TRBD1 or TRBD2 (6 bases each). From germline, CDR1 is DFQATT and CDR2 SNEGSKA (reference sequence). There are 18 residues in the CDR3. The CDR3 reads CCARGQAAGSFNTGELFF. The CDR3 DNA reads TGCTGTGCCAGGGGCCAAGCTGCGGGGAGCTTTAACACCGGGGAGCTGTTTTTT.

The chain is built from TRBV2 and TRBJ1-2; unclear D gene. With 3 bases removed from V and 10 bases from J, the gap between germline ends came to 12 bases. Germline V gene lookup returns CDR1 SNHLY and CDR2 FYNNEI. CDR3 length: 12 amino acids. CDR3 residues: CASSDDGYNYTF. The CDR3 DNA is TGTGCCAGCAGTGATGACGGTTATAACTACACCTTC. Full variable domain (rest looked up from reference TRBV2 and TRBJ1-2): EPEVTQTPSHQVTQMGQEVILRCVPISNHLYFYWYRQILGQKVEFLVSFYNNEISEKSEIFDDQFSVERPDGSNFTLKIRSTKLEDSAMYFCASSDDGYNYTFGSGTRLTVV.

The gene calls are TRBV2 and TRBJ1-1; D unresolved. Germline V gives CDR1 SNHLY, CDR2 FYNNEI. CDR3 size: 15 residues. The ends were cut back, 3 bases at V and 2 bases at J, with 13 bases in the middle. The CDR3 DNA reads TGTGCCAGCAGTGAGTTTGGGGAATCTAACACTGAAGCTTTCTTT. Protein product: CASSEFGESNTEAFF. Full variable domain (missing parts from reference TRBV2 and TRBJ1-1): EPEVTQTPSHQVTQMGQEVILRCVPISNHLYFYWYRQILGQKVEFLVSFYNNEISEKSEIFDDQFSVERPDGSNFTLKIRSTKLEDSAMYFCASSEFGESNTEAFFGQGTRLTVV.

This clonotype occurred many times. CDR3 in DNA: TGTGCCAGCAGCTTAGTGGGACACCGCACAGATACGCAGTATTTT. This codes for CASSLVGHRTDTQYF. The rearrangement joins TRBV7-8 to TRBJ2-3; D possibly corresponds to TRBD1 (6 bases). The CDR3 is 15 amino acids. In germline, CDR1 is SGHVS, CDR2 FQNEAQ. V lost 1 base and J lost 1, with 9 bases in between. Looking up the rest from reference TRBV7-8 and TRBJ2-3 gives the full variable domain: GAGVSQSPRYKVAKRGQDVALRCDPISGHVSLFWYQQALGQGPEFLTYFQNEAQLDKSGLPSDRFFAERPEGSVSTLKIQRTQQEDSAVYLCASSLVGHRTDTQYFGPGTRLTVL.

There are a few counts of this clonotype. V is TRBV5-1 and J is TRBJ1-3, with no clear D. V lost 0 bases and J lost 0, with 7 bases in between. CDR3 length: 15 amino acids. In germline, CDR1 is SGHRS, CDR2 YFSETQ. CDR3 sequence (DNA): TGCGCCAGCAGCTTGGAGGCCCTCTCTGGAAACACCATATATTTT. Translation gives CASSLEALSGNTIYF. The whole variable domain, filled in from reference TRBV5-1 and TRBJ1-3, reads KAGVTQTPRYLIKTRGQQVTLSCSPISGHRSVSWYQQTPGQGLQFLFEYFSETQRNKGNFPGRFSGRQFSNSRSEMNVSTLELGDSALYLCASSLEALSGNTIYFGEGSWLTVV.

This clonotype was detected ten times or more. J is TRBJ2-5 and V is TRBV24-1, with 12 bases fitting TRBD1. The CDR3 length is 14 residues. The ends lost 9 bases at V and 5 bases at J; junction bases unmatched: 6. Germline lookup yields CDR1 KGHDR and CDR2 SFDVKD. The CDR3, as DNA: TGTGCCACCGGGGGACAGGGGGCACAGGAGACCCAGTACTTC. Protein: CATGGQGAQETQYF.

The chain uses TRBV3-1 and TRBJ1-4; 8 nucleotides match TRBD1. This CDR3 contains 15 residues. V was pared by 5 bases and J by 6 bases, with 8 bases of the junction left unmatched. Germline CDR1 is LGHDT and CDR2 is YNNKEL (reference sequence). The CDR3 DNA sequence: TGTGCCAGCAGCACAGGACAGGGCTTTTATGAAAAACTGTTTTTT. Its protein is CASSTGQGFYEKLFF.

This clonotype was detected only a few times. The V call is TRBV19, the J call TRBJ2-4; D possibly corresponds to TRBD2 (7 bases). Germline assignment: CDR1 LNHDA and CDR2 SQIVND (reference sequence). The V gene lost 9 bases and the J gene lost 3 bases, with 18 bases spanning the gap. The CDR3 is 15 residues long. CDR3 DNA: TGTGCCAGCGACCAGCCCGGGGGGCTCAAAAACATTCAGTACTTC. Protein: CASDQPGGLKNIQYF.

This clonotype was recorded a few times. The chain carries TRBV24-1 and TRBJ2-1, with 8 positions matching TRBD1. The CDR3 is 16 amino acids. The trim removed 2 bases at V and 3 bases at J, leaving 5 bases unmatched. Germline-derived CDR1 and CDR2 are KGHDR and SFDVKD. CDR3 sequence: CATSDSRTGHYNEQFF. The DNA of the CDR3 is TGTGCCACCAGTGATTCACGGACAGGGCACTACAATGAGCAGTTCTTC.

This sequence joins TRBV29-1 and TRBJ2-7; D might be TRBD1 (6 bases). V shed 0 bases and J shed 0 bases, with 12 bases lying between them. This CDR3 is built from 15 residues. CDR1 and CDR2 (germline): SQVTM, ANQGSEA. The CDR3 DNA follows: TGCAGCGTTGAAGATCCGAGGGGGAGCTCCTACGAGCAGTACTTC. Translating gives CSVEDPRGSSYEQYF.

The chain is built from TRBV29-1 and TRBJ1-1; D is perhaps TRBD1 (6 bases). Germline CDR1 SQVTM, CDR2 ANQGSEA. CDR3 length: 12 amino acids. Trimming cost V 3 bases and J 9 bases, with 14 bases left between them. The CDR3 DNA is TGCAGCGTTGATCACGCAGGGGACAAAGCTTTCTTT. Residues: CSVDHAGDKAFF.